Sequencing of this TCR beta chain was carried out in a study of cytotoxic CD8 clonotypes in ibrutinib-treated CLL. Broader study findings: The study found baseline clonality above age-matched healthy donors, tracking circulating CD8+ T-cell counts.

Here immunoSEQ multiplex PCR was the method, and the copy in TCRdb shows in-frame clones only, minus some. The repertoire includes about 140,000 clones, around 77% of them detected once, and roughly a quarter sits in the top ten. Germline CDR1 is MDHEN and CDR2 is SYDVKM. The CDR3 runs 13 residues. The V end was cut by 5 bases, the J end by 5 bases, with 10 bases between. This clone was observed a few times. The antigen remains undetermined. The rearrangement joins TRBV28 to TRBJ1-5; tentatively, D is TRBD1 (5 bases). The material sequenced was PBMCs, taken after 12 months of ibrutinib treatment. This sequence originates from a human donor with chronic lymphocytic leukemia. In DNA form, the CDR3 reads TGTGCCAGCAGTCTGACAGAATATCAGCCCCAGCATTTT. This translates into CASSLTEYQPQHF.